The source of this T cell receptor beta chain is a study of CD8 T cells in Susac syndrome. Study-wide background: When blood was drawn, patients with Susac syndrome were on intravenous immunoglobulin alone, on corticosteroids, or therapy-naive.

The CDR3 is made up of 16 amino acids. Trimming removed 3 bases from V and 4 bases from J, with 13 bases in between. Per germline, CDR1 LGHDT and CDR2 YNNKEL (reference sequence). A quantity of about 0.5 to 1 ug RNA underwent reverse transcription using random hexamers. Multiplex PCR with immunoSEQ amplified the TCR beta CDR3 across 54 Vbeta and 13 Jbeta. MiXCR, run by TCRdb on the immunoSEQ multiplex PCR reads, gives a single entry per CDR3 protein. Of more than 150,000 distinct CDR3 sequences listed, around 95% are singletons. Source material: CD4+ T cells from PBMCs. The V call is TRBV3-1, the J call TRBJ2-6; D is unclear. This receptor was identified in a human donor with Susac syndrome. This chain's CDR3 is CASSQRPSAGANVLTF. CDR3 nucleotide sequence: TGTGCCAGCAGCCAGAGGCCATCTGCAGGGGCCAACGTCCTGACTTTC.